What follows are 32 T cell receptor beta chains derived from one specimen sequenced in a study of T cell responses to AZD1222 COVID-19 vaccine. Produced via immunoSEQ multiplex PCR; TCRdb's table is partial and in-frame only. The sample includes under 200,000 clones, more than 90% of them seen just once. The sequences come from peripheral blood, collected 28 days after the second dose of the MenACWY control vaccine. Every receptor here comes from an adult who received the MenACWY meningococcal vaccine as a control.

The rearrangement links TRBV9 to TRBJ1-2; D might be TRBD1 (5 bases). The CDR3 is 14 amino acids. Germline CDR1 and CDR2: SGDLS and YYNGEE. The V gene lost 0 bases and the J gene lost 7 bases, with 13 bases spanning the gap. CDR3 nucleotides: TGTGCCAGCAGCGTAGGGGGGGTTCCGCGTGGCTACACCTTC. Translation gives CASSVGGVPRGYTF.

The chain couples TRBV11-2 to TRBJ2-5; the D is unclear. Per the germline V gene, CDR1 is SGHAT and CDR2 is FQNNGV. V lost 0 bases to trimming and J lost 5 bases, with 13 bases between them. The CDR3 covers 15 residues. CDR3 nucleotide sequence: TGTGCCAGCAGCTTAGATCGTCAAAAGACTGAGACCCAGTACTTC. Translating gives CASSLDRQKTETQYF.

V gene TRBV30 combines with J gene TRBJ2-2; TRBD2 aligns across 8 bases. With 0 bases clipped from V and 1 base from J, the junction kept 4 bases outside the gene matches. This CDR3 has 16 residues. Germline V lookup: CDR1 GTSNPN, CDR2 SVGIG (reference sequence). In DNA form, the CDR3 reads TGTGCCTGGAGTGTAGGTCTAGCGGGGAACACCGGGGAGCTGTTTTTT. Protein sequence: CAWSVGLAGNTGELFF.

The chain employs TRBV18 and TRBJ1-3, with D unclear. CDR1 and CDR2 from the germline V gene are KGHSH and LQKENI. V lost 2 bases and J lost 0, with 8 bases in between. This CDR3 is 15 amino acids long. For the CDR3, the DNA is TGTGCCAGCTCACCATCGGCCAGCTCTGGAAACACCATATATTTT. Its translation is CASSPSASSGNTIYF.

This clone has just a few counts. CDR3 DNA: TGCGCCAGCAGCCAAGGCCAGGTAACGGGCGGCTACACCTTC. The encoded protein is CASSQGQVTGGYTF. The gene calls are TRBV4-3 and TRBJ1-2; D is ambiguous. V lost 1 base and J 8 bases, leaving 14 bases between the germline ends. The CDR3 is made up of 14 amino acids. CDR1 is LGHNA, CDR2 YSLEER, per germline.

The genes are TRBV5-1 and TRBJ1-5; D remains unclear. Trimming took 0 bases from V and 5 from J, leaving 12 bases between them. The CDR3 spans 15 residues. The V gene's germline CDR1 is SGHRS and CDR2 YFSETQ. The CDR3 DNA is TGCGCCAGCAGCTTGGAGGGATTGGCTTATCAGCCCCAGCATTTT. Translated: CASSLEGLAYQPQHF.

The rearrangement joins TRBV7-2 to TRBJ2-5; D remains ambiguous. This CDR3 spans 15 amino acids. The germline CDR1 and CDR2 sequences are SGHTA and FQGNSA. V was shortened by 2 bases and J by 1 base, with 11 bases between the two germline ends. The CDR3 DNA follows: TGTGCCAGCAGCTTACCGTCCGGTGTCCAAGAGACCCAGTACTTC. This codes for CASSLPSGVQETQYF.

This chain links TRBV6-5 with TRBJ2-1; the match to TRBD1 covers 7 bases. With 2 bases clipped from V and 9 bases from J, the junction kept 10 bases outside the gene matches. The CDR3 consists of 15 residues. The germline V gene has CDR1 MNHEY and CDR2 SVGAGI. This CDR3 reads CASSYTTTGDLEQFF. The CDR3 nucleotides read TGTGCCAGCAGTTACACCACCACAGGGGATCTTGAGCAGTTCTTC.

The chain is built from TRBV27 and TRBJ1-2; unclear D gene. Germline assignment: CDR1 MNHEY and CDR2 SMNVEV (reference sequence). The CDR3 runs to 18 residues. The V end lost 2 bases, the J end lost 5 bases, and 24 bases lay between the germline ends. This chain's CDR3 is CASSLIPPTSADDYGYTF. As DNA, the CDR3 is TGTGCCAGCAGTTTAATACCCCCTACCTCGGCAGACGATTATGGCTACACCTTC.

CDR3 nucleotide sequence: TGTGCCAGCAGTGAATCCCTGACTATTGAAGCTTTCTTT. Translated, it gives CASSESLTIEAFF. V gene TRBV6-1 combines with J gene TRBJ1-1; no definite D call. Germline assignment: CDR1 MNHNS and CDR2 SASEGT. V dropped 2 bases and J dropped 7 bases, with 11 bases sitting between them. This CDR3 has 13 amino acids.

This rearrangement joins TRBV7-3 to TRBJ2-3; no reliable D call. V shed 3 bases and J shed 5 bases, with 3 bases lying between them. Looked up from germline, CDR1 is SGHTA and CDR2 is FQGTGA. This CDR3 spans 11 amino acids. The CDR3 DNA sequence: TGTGCCAGCAGCTTTGGAGATACGCAGTATTTT. As protein: CASSFGDTQYF.

The chain links TRBV11-3 to TRBJ1-2; 7 bases are shared with TRBD1. Germline assignment: CDR1 SGHNT and CDR2 YENEEA. After removal of 5 bases from V and 0 bases from J, the junction contained 6 bases not matched to a gene. The CDR3 is made up of 15 amino acids. The CDR3 sequence: CASSDRTGANYGYTF. CDR3 DNA sequence: TGTGCCAGCAGCGACCGGACAGGAGCTAACTATGGCTACACCTTC.

This clone was observed a single time. This chain links TRBV7-3 with TRBJ2-1, with 13 bases fitting TRBD2. The CDR3 contains 14 residues. CDR1 is SGHTA, CDR2 FQGTGA, per germline. The junction had 4 bases not matched to a gene; V was cut back by 4 bases and J by 10 bases. The CDR3 nucleotides read TGTGCCAGCAGCTCGGGACTAGCGGGACGCGAGCAGTTCTTC. Protein: CASSSGLAGREQFF.

The V call is TRBV27, the J call TRBJ1-2, with D unresolved. Deletions cut 2 bases from V and 5 bases from J, with 9 bases between. Germline loops: CDR1 MNHEY, CDR2 SMNVEV (reference sequence). The CDR3 is made up of 13 amino acids. The CDR3 spells CASSLKTGYGYTF. CDR3 in DNA: TGTGCCAGCAGTTTAAAAACGGGGTATGGCTACACCTTC.

This clone occurred once. The chain joins TRBV11-3 to TRBJ1-6, with D unresolved. The CDR3 is 15 amino acids. Germline V gene sequence: CDR1 SGHNT, CDR2 YENEEA. The V end was cut by 1 base, the J end by 10 bases, with 14 bases between. CDR3 DNA sequence: TGTGCCAGCAGCTTAGCGGGCTCTCGATCCTCACCCCTCCACTTT. Protein sequence: CASSLAGSRSSPLHF. Drawing the rest from reference TRBV11-3 and TRBJ1-6, the complete variable domain is EAGVVQSPRYKIIEKKQPVAFWCNPISGHNTLYWYLQNLGQGPELLIRYENEEAVDDSQLPKDRFSAERLKGVDSTLKIQPAELGDSAVYLCASSLAGSRSSPLHFGNGTRLTVT.

The chain combines TRBV5-1 with TRBJ1-4, with D maybe TRBD1 (6 bases). The CDR3 sequence is 16 residues long. Germline CDR1 SGHRS, CDR2 YFSETQ. V lost 2 bases, J lost 0 bases, and 11 bases lay in between. The chain's CDR3 is CASSLGGGPTNEKLFF. In DNA form, the CDR3 reads TGCGCCAGCAGCTTAGGCGGGGGGCCAACTAATGAAAAACTGTTTTTT.

CDR3 sequence: CASGLVLGGQGAQPQHF. The DNA of the CDR3 is TGTGCTAGTGGTTTGGTACTTGGAGGACAGGGGGCTCAGCCCCAGCATTTT. The chain combines TRBV12-5 with TRBJ1-5, with 11 bases lining up with TRBD1. The CDR3 contains 17 residues. The germline CDR1 and CDR2 sequences are LGHNT and FRNRAP. The ends lost 0 bases at V and 6 bases at J; junction bases unmatched: 7.

This clone turned up a few times. This rearrangement joins TRBV11-3 to TRBJ2-5; 12 bases line up with TRBD2. J lost 5 bases, V lost 5 bases, and 12 bases had no gene match. Germline V gene sequence: CDR1 SGHNT, CDR2 YENEEA. The CDR3 spans 17 residues. This CDR3 reads CASSITTSGSRGETQYF. The CDR3 region has the DNA TGTGCCAGCAGCATCACGACTAGCGGGAGTCGGGGCGAGACCCAGTACTTC.

The J gene is TRBJ2-7, the V gene TRBV27, with a tentative D call TRBD2 (7 bases). CDR1 and CDR2 (germline): MNHEY, SMNVEV (reference sequence). Trimming removed 0 bases from V and 2 bases from J, with 14 bases in between. The CDR3 runs to 16 residues. The CDR3: CASSLSGGGFAYEQYF. The DNA for the CDR3 is TGTGCCAGCAGTTTATCAGGGGGAGGGTTTGCCTACGAGCAGTACTTC.

J is TRBJ1-2 and V is TRBV4-2; the D gene is possibly TRBD1 (5 bases). The germline V gene encodes CDR1 LGHNA and CDR2 YNFKEQ. The CDR3 covers 15 residues. Trimming pared 0 bases from V and 3 bases from J, leaving 11 bases between. The CDR3 loop reads CASSQEVRGDYGYTF. CDR3 nucleotides: TGTGCCAGCAGCCAAGAAGTTCGAGGGGACTATGGCTACACCTTC.

This chain links TRBV11-2 with TRBJ2-7; TRBD2 matches at 14 bases. With 3 bases clipped from V and 2 bases from J, the junction kept 9 bases outside the gene matches. Germline lookup yields CDR1 SGHAT and CDR2 FQNNGV. This CDR3 has 18 amino acids. In nucleotides, the CDR3 is TGTGCCAGCAGCTTGAGACTAGCGGGAGGGCCCGTGGCCTACGAGCAGTACTTC. This translates into CASSLRLAGGPVAYEQYF. The whole variable domain, filled in from reference TRBV11-2 and TRBJ2-7, reads EAGVAQSPRYKIIEKRQSVAFWCNPISGHATLYWYQQILGQGPKLLIQFQNNGVVDDSQLPKDRFSAERLKGVDSTLKIQPAKLEDSAVYLCASSLRLAGGPVAYEQYFGPGTRLTVT.

This rearrangement joins TRBV19 to TRBJ1-1, with 7 bases that match TRBD1. CDR1 and CDR2 (germline): LNHDA, SQIVND (reference sequence). The CDR3 is 16 residues long. Trimming removed 7 bases from V and 4 bases from J; junction bases left unmatched: 15. In nucleotides, the CDR3 is TGTGCCAGTACCCCCGGGACAGTGGGGGCGAGCACTGAAGCTTTCTTT. This codes for CASTPGTVGASTEAFF.

In nucleotides, the CDR3 is TGCAGCTGGACAGAGGTTACGACTGAAGCTTTCTTT. Translating gives CSWTEVTTEAFF. The chain recombines TRBV29-1 with TRBJ1-1; maybe TRBD1 (6 bases). The CDR3 runs to 12 residues. Trimming stripped 8 bases from V and 5 bases from J, with 15 bases between. Germline V gene lookup returns CDR1 SQVTM and CDR2 ANQGSEA.

The V and J genes are TRBV3-1 (or the pseudogene TRBV3-2) and TRBJ2-6, with D tentatively TRBD1 or TRBD2 (5 bases each). Looked up from germline, CDR1 is LGHDT and CDR2 is YNNKEL (reference sequence). This CDR3 spans 17 amino acids. Trimming cost V 10 bases and J 0 bases, with 19 bases left between them. Written as DNA, the CDR3 is TGTGCCAACCCCGAGGGGACCAAGAGCTCTGGGGCCAACGTCCTGACTTTC. Amino acid sequence: CANPEGTKSSGANVLTF.

V gene TRBV3-1 (or the pseudogene TRBV3-2) combines with J gene TRBJ2-7; weak D call: TRBD2 (5 bases). This CDR3 is 14 amino acids long. Germline V gene lookup returns CDR1 LGHDT and CDR2 YNNKEL (reference sequence). V lost 1 base and J lost 6, with 13 bases in between. In DNA, the CDR3 is TGTGCCAGCAGCCAAGTTGCATCGGCGGGCGAGCAGTACTTC. It yields the protein CASSQVASAGEQYF.

The chain couples TRBV20-1 to TRBJ1-2; D is unclear. Germline-derived CDR1 and CDR2 are DFQATT and SNEGSKA (reference sequence). The CDR3 has 11 amino acids. Trimming left V 5 bases short and J 1 base short, with 5 bases between. The CDR3 protein is CSAPNNYGYTF. DNA for the CDR3: TGCAGTGCTCCCAATAACTATGGCTACACCTTC.

The V call is TRBV6-2 or TRBV6-3, the J call TRBJ2-1; no firm D call. The CDR3 is made up of 14 amino acids. Trimming took 5 bases from V and 4 from J, leaving 12 bases between them. Germline CDR1 MNHEY, CDR2 SVGEGT. Here the CDR3 DNA reads TGTGCCAGCAGTCCGGCGGTAGAGTACAATGAGCAGTTCTTC. Its translation is CASSPAVEYNEQFF.

The chain links TRBV5-8 to TRBJ1-2, with D hard to call. Germline lookup yields CDR1 SGHTS and CDR2 YDEGEE. The CDR3 contains 14 residues. With 3 bases removed from V and 3 bases from J, the gap between germline ends came to 12 bases. The CDR3 DNA is TGTGCCAGCAGCTGGGGTGGCAGCCACTATGGCTACACCTTC. Its protein product is CASSWGGSHYGYTF.

This chain joins TRBV30 and TRBJ2-7, with 9 bases aligning to TRBD1. Looked up from germline, CDR1 is GTSNPN and CDR2 is SVGIG (reference sequence). Germline trimming cut 5 bases from V and 2 bases from J; bases unmatched to any gene: 4. The CDR3 sequence is 13 residues long. The CDR3 DNA sequence: TGTGCCTGGGGACAGGGGTTTACCTACGAGCAGTACTTC. Translation: CAWGQGFTYEQYF.

The J gene is TRBJ1-4, the V gene TRBV6-5, with D unresolved. Deletions cut 0 bases from V and 8 bases from J, with 13 bases between. CDR1 and CDR2 (germline): MNHEY, SVGAGI. The CDR3 length is 15 residues. In DNA, the CDR3 is TGTGCCAGCAGTTACTCGAGAGGGAGGGTCGAAAAACTGTTTTTT. Its translation: CASSYSRGRVEKLFF.

J is TRBJ1-2 and V is TRBV7-9, with D maybe TRBD1 (6 bases). The CDR3 loop spans 14 amino acids. Germline V gives CDR1 SEHNR, CDR2 FQNEAQ (reference sequence). Trimming removed 4 bases at V and 4 bases at J, with 13 bases between. The chain's CDR3 is CASSSSTGVYGYTF. In nucleotides, the CDR3 is TGTGCCAGCAGCTCCTCGACAGGCGTCTATGGCTACACCTTC.

CDR3 nucleotides: TGCGCCAGCAGTCATGGGCAAACCAAAAACATTCAGTACTTC. Amino acid sequence: CASSHGQTKNIQYF. This chain uses TRBV23-1 with TRBJ2-4, with D uncertain. TRBV23-1 is reported as an ORF; its role is uncertain. Trimming stripped 3 bases from V and 2 bases from J, with 8 bases between. This CDR3 contains 14 residues.